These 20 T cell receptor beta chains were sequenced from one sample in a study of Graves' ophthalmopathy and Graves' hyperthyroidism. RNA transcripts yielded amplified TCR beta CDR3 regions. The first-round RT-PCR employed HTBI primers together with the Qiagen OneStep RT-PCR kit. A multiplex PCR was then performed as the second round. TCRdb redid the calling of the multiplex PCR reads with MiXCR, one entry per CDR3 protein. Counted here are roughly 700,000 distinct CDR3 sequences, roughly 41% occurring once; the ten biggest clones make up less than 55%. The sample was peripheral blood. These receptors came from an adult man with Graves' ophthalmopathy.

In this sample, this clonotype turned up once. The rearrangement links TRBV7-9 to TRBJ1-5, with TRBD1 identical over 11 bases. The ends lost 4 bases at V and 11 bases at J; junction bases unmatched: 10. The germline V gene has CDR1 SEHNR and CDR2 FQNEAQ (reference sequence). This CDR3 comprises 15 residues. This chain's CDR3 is CASSSRTGGAETQHF. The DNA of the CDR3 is TGTGCCAGCAGCTCGCGGACAGGGGGCGCAGAGACCCAGCATTTT.

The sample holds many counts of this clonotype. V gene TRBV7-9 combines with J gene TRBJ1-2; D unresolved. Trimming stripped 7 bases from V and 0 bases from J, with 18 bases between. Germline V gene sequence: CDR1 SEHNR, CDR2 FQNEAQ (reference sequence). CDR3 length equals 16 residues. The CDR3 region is CASIPIPALSNYGYTF. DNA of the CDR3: TGTGCCAGCATACCGATTCCGGCCTTATCTAACTATGGCTACACCTTC. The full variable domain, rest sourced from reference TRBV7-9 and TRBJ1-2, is DTGVSQNPRHKITKRGQNVTFRCDPISEHNRLYWYRQTLGQGPEFLTYFQNEAQLEKSRLLSDRFSAERPKGSFSTLEIQRTEQGDSAMYLCASIPIPALSNYGYTFGSGTRLTVV.

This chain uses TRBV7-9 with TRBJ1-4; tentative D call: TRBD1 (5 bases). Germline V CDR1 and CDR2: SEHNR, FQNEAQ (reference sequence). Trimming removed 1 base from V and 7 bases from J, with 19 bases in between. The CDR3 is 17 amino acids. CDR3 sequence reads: CASSLDSKGGVGEKLFF. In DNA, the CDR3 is TGTGCCAGCAGCTTAGATTCGAAGGGAGGGGTCGGTGAAAAACTGTTTTTT.

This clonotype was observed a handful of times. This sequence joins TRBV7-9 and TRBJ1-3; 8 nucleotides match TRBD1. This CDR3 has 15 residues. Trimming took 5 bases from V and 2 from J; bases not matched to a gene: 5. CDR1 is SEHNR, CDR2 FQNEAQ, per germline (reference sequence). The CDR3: CASSTGDRTGNTIYF. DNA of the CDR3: TGTGCCAGCAGCACCGGGGACAGGACTGGAAACACCATATATTTT.

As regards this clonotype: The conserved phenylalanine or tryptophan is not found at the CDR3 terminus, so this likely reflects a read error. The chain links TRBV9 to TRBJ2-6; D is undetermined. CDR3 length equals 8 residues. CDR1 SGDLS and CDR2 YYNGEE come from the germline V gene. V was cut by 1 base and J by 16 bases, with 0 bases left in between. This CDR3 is CASSVLTS. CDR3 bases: TGTGCCAGCAGCGTACTGACTAGC.

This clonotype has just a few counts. Here the CDR3 reads CSASIIQVRGYTF. DNA for the CDR3: TGCAGTGCTAGTATCATCCAAGTGCGTGGCTACACCTTC. This chain joins TRBV20-1 and TRBJ1-2; D remains ambiguous. From germline, CDR1 is DFQATT and CDR2 SNEGSKA (reference sequence). This CDR3 is built from 13 residues. V was cut by 3 bases and J by 7 bases, with 15 bases left in between.

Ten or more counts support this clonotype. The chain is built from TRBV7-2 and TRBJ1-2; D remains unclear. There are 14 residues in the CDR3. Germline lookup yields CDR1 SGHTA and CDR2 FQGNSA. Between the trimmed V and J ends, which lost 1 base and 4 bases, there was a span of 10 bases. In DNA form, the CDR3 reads TGTGCCAGCAGCTTAGGCGACGGCTCCTATGGCTACACCTTC. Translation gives CASSLGDGSYGYTF.

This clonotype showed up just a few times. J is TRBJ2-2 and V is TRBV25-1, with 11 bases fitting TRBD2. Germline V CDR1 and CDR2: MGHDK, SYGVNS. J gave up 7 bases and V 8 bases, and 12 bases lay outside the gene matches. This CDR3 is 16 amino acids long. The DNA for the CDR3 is TGTGCCAGCTCACAAACCGGGACTAGCGGATACGGGGAGCTGTTTTTT. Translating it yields CASSQTGTSGYGELFF.

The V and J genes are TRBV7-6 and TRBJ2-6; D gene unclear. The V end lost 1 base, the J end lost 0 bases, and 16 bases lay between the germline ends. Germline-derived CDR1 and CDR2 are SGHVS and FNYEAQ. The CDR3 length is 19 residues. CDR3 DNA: TGTGCCAGCAGCTTAGAGGTCAGTGAACTGAACTCTGGGGCCAACGTCCTGACTTTC. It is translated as CASSLEVSELNSGANVLTF.

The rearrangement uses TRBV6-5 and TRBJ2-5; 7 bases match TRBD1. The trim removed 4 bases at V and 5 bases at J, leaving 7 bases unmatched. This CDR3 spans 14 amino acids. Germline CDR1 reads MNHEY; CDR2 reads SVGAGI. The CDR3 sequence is CASSSYQGVETQYF. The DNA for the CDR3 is TGTGCCAGCAGTTCCTACCAGGGGGTCGAGACCCAGTACTTC.

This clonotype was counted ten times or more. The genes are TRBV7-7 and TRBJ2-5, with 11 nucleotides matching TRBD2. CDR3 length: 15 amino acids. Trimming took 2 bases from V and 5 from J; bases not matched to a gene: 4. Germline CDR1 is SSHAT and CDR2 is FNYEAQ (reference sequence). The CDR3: CASSLTSGSGETQYF. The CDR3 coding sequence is TGTGCCAGCAGCTTAACTAGCGGGAGCGGCGAGACCCAGTACTTC.

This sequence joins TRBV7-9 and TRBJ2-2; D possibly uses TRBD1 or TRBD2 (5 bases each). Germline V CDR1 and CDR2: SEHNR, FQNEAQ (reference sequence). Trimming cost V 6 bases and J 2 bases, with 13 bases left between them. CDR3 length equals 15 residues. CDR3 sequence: CASSWDDSNTGELFF. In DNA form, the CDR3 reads TGTGCCAGCAGTTGGGACGACAGCAACACCGGGGAGCTGTTTTTT.

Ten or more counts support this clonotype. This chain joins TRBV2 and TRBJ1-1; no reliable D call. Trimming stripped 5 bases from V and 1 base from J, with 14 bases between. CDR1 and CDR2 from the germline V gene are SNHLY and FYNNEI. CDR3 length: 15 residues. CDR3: CASSLPGRANTEAFF. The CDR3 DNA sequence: TGTGCCAGCAGTCTTCCGGGCCGAGCGAACACTGAAGCTTTCTTT.

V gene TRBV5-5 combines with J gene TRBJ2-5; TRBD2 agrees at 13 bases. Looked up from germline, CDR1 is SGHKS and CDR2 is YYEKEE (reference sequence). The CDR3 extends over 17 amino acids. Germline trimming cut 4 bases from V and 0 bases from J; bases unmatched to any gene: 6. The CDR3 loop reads CASSAGLAGPNQETQYF. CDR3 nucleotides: TGTGCCAGCAGCGCGGGACTAGCGGGGCCTAACCAAGAGACCCAGTACTTC.

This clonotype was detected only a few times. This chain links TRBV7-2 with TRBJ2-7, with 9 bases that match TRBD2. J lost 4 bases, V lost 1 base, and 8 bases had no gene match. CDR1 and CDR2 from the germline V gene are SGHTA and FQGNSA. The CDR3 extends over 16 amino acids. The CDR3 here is CASSLEVSGSIYEQYF. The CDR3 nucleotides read TGTGCCAGCAGCTTAGAAGTTAGCGGGAGTATTTACGAGCAGTACTTC.

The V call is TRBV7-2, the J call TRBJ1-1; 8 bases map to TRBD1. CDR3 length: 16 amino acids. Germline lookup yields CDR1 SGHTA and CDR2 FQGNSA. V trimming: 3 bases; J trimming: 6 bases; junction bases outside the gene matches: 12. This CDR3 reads CASSLPGQASGAEAFF. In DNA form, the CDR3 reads TGTGCCAGCAGCTTGCCGGGACAGGCATCAGGGGCTGAAGCTTTCTTT.

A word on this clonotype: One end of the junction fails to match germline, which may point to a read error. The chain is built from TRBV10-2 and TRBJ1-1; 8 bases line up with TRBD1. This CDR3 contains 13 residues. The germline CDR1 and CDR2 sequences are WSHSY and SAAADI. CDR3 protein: CATDRGSYTEAFF. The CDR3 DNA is TGTGCCACCGACAGGGGATCGTACACTGAAGCTTTCTTT.

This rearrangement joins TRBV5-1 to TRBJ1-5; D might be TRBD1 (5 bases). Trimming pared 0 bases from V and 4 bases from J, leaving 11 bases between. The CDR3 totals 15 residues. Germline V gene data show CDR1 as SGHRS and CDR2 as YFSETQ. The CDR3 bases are TGCGCCAGCAGCTTGGTATGGGGCCAAAATCAGCCCCAGCATTTT. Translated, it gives CASSLVWGQNQPQHF.

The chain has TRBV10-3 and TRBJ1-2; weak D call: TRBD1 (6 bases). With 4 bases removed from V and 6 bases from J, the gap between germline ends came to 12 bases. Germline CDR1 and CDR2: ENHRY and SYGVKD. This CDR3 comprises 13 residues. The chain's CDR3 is CAISGAGDDGYTF. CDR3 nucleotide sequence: TGTGCCATCAGTGGGGCAGGGGACGATGGCTACACCTTC.

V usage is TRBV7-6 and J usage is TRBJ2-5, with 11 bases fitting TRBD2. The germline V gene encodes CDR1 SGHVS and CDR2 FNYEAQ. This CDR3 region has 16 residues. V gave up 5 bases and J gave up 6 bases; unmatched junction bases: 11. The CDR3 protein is CASSQDSGGARKTQYF. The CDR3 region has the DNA TGTGCCAGCAGCCAGGATAGCGGGGGGGCTAGGAAGACCCAGTACTTC.